These 8 T cell receptor beta chains were sequenced from one sample in a study of monozygotic twins with inflammatory bowel disease. TCRdb reanalyzed the 5' RACE reads and collapses them to one entry per CDR3 protein, without DNA. The table lists 350,000 to 500,000 distinct CDR3 sequences. The sequenced sample was blood. All receptors come from a human donor with ulcerative colitis or Crohn's disease, or a healthy co-twin of an affected twin (not recorded which).

The chain has TRBV5-1 and TRBJ2-7; checking the TCRdb D call of TRBD1 is not possible without DNA. The CDR3 consists of 14 residues. Looked up from germline, CDR1 is SGHRS and CDR2 is YFSETQ. CDR3: CASSNGPGVGEQYF.

The chain links TRBV7-8 to TRBJ1-1; checking the TCRdb D call of TRBD1 is not possible without DNA. Germline assignment: CDR1 SGHVS and CDR2 FQNEAQ. The CDR3 loop spans 14 amino acids. The CDR3: CDSSLRDRDTEAFF.

The chain has TRBV7-2 and TRBJ1-3; the D call of TRBD1 rests on TCRdb alone, since no DNA is present to check it. CDR1 SGHTA and CDR2 FQGNSA come from the germline V gene. The CDR3 extends over 16 amino acids. CDR3 region: CASSFSPLTAGNTIYF.

This sequence joins TRBV10-3 and TRBJ2-7; TCRdb selects TRBD1, and the lack of DNA leaves this call unchecked. The CDR3 length is 14 residues. Germline V lookup: CDR1 ENHRY, CDR2 SYGVKD. CDR3 protein: CAISPSGAPYEQYF.

The V call is TRBV7-9, the J call TRBJ1-3. The CDR3 spans 16 residues. Germline CDR1 and CDR2: SEHNR and FQNEAQ (reference sequence). CDR3 sequence reads: CASSSTAGGPGNTIYF.

The genes are TRBV7-9 and TRBJ1-5. The CDR3 runs to 13 residues. Germline V gives CDR1 SEHNR, CDR2 FQNEAQ (reference sequence). The CDR3 loop is CASSLDFDQPQHF.

This rearrangement joins TRBV7-2 to TRBJ2-7. Germline CDR1 is SGHTA and CDR2 is FQGNSA. This CDR3 is 14 amino acids long. CDR3 region: CASSLHTGSYEQYF.

J is TRBJ2-2 and V is TRBV6-1; TCRdb indicates TRBD2, and absent DNA this call remains unverified. The CDR3 runs to 14 residues. Germline V gene sequence: CDR1 MNHNS, CDR2 SASEGT. CDR3 protein: CASRRAVGAGELFF.